The 10 T cell receptor beta chains given below trace back to one sample, sequenced in a study of technical replicates of blood from a handful of donors. Assay: immunoSEQ multiplex PCR; the TCRdb copy retains only in-frame clones and omits some. The sample consists of some 15,000 clones, around four fifths of them appearing once. Material: PBMCs. The source is a human donor in good health.

This clone has a single count. V and J are TRBV6-6 and TRBJ1-1, with 8 positions matching TRBD1. The V segment lost 4 bases and the J segment 1 base; nucleotides outside the gene matches: 2. Germline CDR1 is MNHNY and CDR2 is SVGAGI (reference sequence). The CDR3 length is 14 residues. The CDR3 DNA reads as TGTGCCAGCAGTTTGACAGGGGCGAACACTGAAGCTTTCTTT. Encoded protein: CASSLTGANTEAFF.

This clone has just a few counts. This chain joins TRBV2 and TRBJ2-7; 10 bases map to TRBD1. V dropped 5 bases and J dropped 3; count of bases not matched to a gene: 7. CDR1 SNHLY and CDR2 FYNNEI come from the germline V gene. The CDR3 length is 15 residues. CDR3 region: CASSSGDRGLYEQYF. CDR3 nucleotides: TGTGCCAGCAGTTCCGGCGACAGGGGGCTCTACGAGCAGTACTTC.

The rearrangement uses TRBV5-1 and TRBJ2-6; D is uncertain. The ends were cut back, 0 bases at V and 0 bases at J, with 7 bases in the middle. The CDR3 runs 16 residues. From germline, CDR1 is SGHRS and CDR2 YFSETQ. CDR3 loop: CASSLVGSSGANVLTF. In DNA, the CDR3 is TGCGCCAGCAGCTTGGTCGGGTCCTCTGGGGCCAACGTCCTGACTTTC.

The chain is built from TRBV18 and TRBJ2-5, with a possible D match to TRBD2 (6 bases). Germline V gene lookup returns CDR1 KGHSH and CDR2 LQKENI. Trimming left V 1 base short and J 0 bases short, with 9 bases between. This CDR3 spans 15 amino acids. The CDR3 DNA reads TGTGCCAGCTCACCACTAGCGGAGTACCAAGAGACCCAGTACTTC. Its translation: CASSPLAEYQETQYF.

The V call is TRBV9, the J call TRBJ2-1; 8 bases fit TRBD2. This CDR3 spans 15 amino acids. Per the germline V gene, CDR1 is SGDLS and CDR2 is YYNGEE. Losses at the gene ends were 0 bases for V and 8 bases for J; bases not matched to a gene: 7. CDR3: CASSVGTSRSYEQFF. In nucleotides, the CDR3 is TGTGCCAGCAGCGTAGGGACTAGCCGGAGTTATGAGCAGTTCTTC.

The chain joins TRBV6-5 to TRBJ2-7; the D gene is possibly TRBD1 (6 bases). Germline lookup yields CDR1 MNHEY and CDR2 SVGAGI. V was cut by 2 bases and J by 5 bases, with 19 bases left in between. CDR3 length: 16 residues. The DNA of the CDR3 is TGTGCCAGCAGTTACGGGTTCAGTAACAGGGTCAACGAGCAGTACTTC. Its translation is CASSYGFSNRVNEQYF.

V usage is TRBV7-9 and J usage is TRBJ2-7; TRBD1 matches at 9 bases. Per the germline V gene, CDR1 is SEHNR and CDR2 is FQNEAQ (reference sequence). CDR3 length: 15 residues. Germline trimming cut 2 bases from V and 1 base from J; bases unmatched to any gene: 3. CDR3 residues: CASSLSGTGSYEQYF. The CDR3 DNA reads as TGTGCCAGCAGCTTAAGCGGGACAGGGTCCTACGAGCAGTACTTC. The entire variable domain, with the rest obtained from reference TRBV7-9 and TRBJ2-7, is as follows: DTGVSQNPRHKITKRGQNVTFRCDPISEHNRLYWYRQTLGQGPEFLTYFQNEAQLEKSRLLSDRFSAERPKGSFSTLEIQRTEQGDSAMYLCASSLSGTGSYEQYFGPGTRLTVT.

V is TRBV15 and J is TRBJ2-7; D is unresolved. CDR1 LNHNV and CDR2 YYDKDF come from the germline V gene (reference sequence). The CDR3 length is 13 residues. V gave up 3 bases and J gave up 3 bases, with 9 bases separating them. The CDR3 reads CATSRVQNYEQYF. CDR3 sequence (DNA): TGTGCCACCAGCAGGGTACAGAACTACGAGCAGTACTTC.

The gene calls are TRBV6-1 and TRBJ2-5, with TRBD1 identical over 7 bases. V shed 7 bases, J shed 4 bases, and the junction held 6 bases outside the gene matches. The CDR3 totals 13 residues. The V gene's germline CDR1 is MNHNS and CDR2 SASEGT. The CDR3 protein is CASKGALRETQYF. DNA of the CDR3: TGTGCCAGCAAGGGGGCCCTTAGAGAGACCCAGTACTTC.

The rearrangement uses TRBV6-4 and TRBJ2-6, with D unclear. The CDR3 consists of 19 residues. CDR1 is MRHNA, CDR2 SNTAGT, per germline. Trimming pared 6 bases from V and 3 bases from J, leaving 24 bases between. The CDR3 DNA reads as TGTGCCAGCAGCTATTCCGCTGGCGACATCTTCGGTGGGGCCAACGTCCTGACTTTC. It yields the protein CASSYSAGDIFGGANVLTF.